Listed below are T cell receptor beta chains from one sample, sequenced in a study of blood T cell repertoires in COVID-19. Data came from immunoSEQ multiplex PCR; TCRdb stores just in-frame clones and leaves some out. The sample lists 200,000 or so clones, roughly 80% occurring once. Sequencing used peripheral blood. Receptor source: a human donor in a cohort sampled during active COVID-19. The conserved cysteine and the conserved F or W are not part of the CDR3 here. The order of the fields is V gene, J gene, CDR3 protein.

v_call: TRBV5-1
j_call: TRBJ1-1
cdr3_aa: ASSLFLGHEMNTEAF

v_call: TRBV29-1
j_call: TRBJ2-3
cdr3_aa: SALTSGTQY

v_call: TRBV27
j_call: TRBJ1-6
cdr3_aa: ASSLSGGQGIAPLH

v_call: TRBV20-1
j_call: TRBJ1-3
cdr3_aa: SASPRSSGNTIY

v_call: TRBV14
j_call: TRBJ1-1
cdr3_aa: ASSHIGAGRSEAF

v_call: TRBV10-3
j_call: TRBJ2-2
cdr3_aa: AISDASGSMTGELF

v_call: TRBV21-1
j_call: TRBJ1-2
cdr3_aa: ASSKDRLEEEVRSNYGYT

v_call: TRBV27
j_call: TRBJ2-1
cdr3_aa: ASSFASLSRFVRPNNEQF

v_call: TRBV6-2/TRBV6-3
j_call: TRBJ1-1
cdr3_aa: ASSRRQGNTEAF

v_call: TRBV7-9
j_call: TRBJ2-1
cdr3_aa: ASSSGLILGNEQF

v_call: TRBV7-8
j_call: TRBJ2-3
cdr3_aa: ASSYQGDTQY